The rows below give T cell receptor beta chains drawn from one sample of a study of OX40 agonist ivuxolimab in advanced cancers. Some clones are missing from TCRdb's copy, which holds only in-frame ones; the method was immunoSEQ multiplex PCR. This repertoire shows about 62,000 clones, around four fifths found once; its top ten account for around 3.6%. This sample comprised CD4+ or CD8+ T cells sorted from blood, obtained in a trial of the OX40 agonist ivuxolimab. The origin of the receptors is an adult with an advanced solid tumor such as melanoma, head and neck, liver or kidney cancer. CDR3s include the opening cysteine and the closing phenylalanine or tryptophan. The D gene is left open where the match is weak. Some rows have no size entry. The others give once, few or many, or a class for an expanded clone.

CDR3aa	CDR3nt	v_gene	j_gene	abundance	len	d_gene
CASGPGQSHGELFF	TGTGCCAGCGGGCCAGGACAGAGTCACGGGGAGCTGTTTTTT	TRBV7-9	TRBJ2-2	.	14	.
CASSPGTSGRSGQYF	TGTGCCAGCAGCCCCGGGACTAGCGGGAGGTCCGGACAGTACTTC	TRBV13	TRBJ2-7	.	15	TRBD2
CASRFTGRNQPQHF	TGTGCCAGCAGGTTCACAGGGAGGAATCAGCCCCAGCATTTT	TRBV27	TRBJ1-5	.	14	.
CASSRAGGDSYEQYF	TGTGCCAGTAGCCGGGCCGGGGGAGATTCCTACGAGCAGTACTTC	TRBV19	TRBJ2-7	.	15	.
CASSLRLAGGRDTQYF	TGTGCCAGCAGTTTAAGGCTAGCGGGAGGGCGTGATACGCAGTATTTT	TRBV28	TRBJ2-3	.	16	TRBD2
CASSSGLGQGIMSQYF	TGCGCCAGCAGCTCGGGCCTGGGACAGGGGATTATGAGTCAGTACTTC	TRBV5-1	TRBJ2-7	.	16	TRBD1
CASSSSWWAGTHTGELFF	TGTGCCAGCAGCTCCTCCTGGTGGGCAGGGACCCACACCGGGGAGCTGTTTTTT	TRBV11-3	TRBJ2-2	.	18	.
CASSSDRSDTQYF	TGTGCCAGTAGTAGCGACAGGTCAGATACGCAGTATTTT	TRBV19	TRBJ2-3	.	13	.
CASSPRGGIYEQYF	TGTGCCAGCAGCCCTAGGGGGGGGATATACGAGCAGTACTTC	TRBV7-9	TRBJ2-7	.	14	.
CASSGSHMSSYEQYF	TGTGCCAGCAGTGGGAGCCATATGTCCTCCTACGAGCAGTACTTC	TRBV2	TRBJ2-7	.	15	.
CASGTAGLNTEAFF	TGTGCCAGCGGTACAGCGGGACTGAACACTGAAGCTTTCTTT	TRBV28	TRBJ1-1	.	14	.
CASARELYGYTF	TGTGCCAGCGCTCGGGAACTCTATGGCTACACCTTC	TRBV7-9	TRBJ1-2	once	12	.
CASSDEAGGYNEQFF	TGTGCCAGCAGCGATGAGGCGGGAGGGTACAATGAGCAGTTCTTC	TRBV7-9	TRBJ2-1	.	15	TRBD2
CASTRQFFNEKLFF	TGCGCCAGCACTAGACAGTTTTTTAATGAAAAACTGTTTTTT	TRBV4-1	TRBJ1-4	.	14	.
CAWRRQGSYEQYF	TGTGCCTGGAGACGACAGGGTTCCTACGAGCAGTACTTC	TRBV30	TRBJ2-7	.	13	TRBD1
CASSLGQIYSNQPQHF	TGTGCCAGCAGCTTAGGACAGATCTATAGCAATCAGCCCCAGCATTTT	TRBV7-8	TRBJ1-5	.	16	.
CASNSPVGAQNIQYF	TGTGCCAGCAACTCCCCGGTGGGGGCACAAAACATTCAGTACTTC	TRBV28	TRBJ2-4	.	15	.
CASSQEGGRSLSNTGELFF	TGCGCCAGCAGCCAAGAAGGGGGGAGGTCCCTCTCGAACACCGGGGAGCTGTTTTTT	TRBV4-1	TRBJ2-2	.	19	.
CASTKTGENHEQYF	TGTGCCAGCACAAAGACAGGGGAAAACCACGAGCAGTACTTC	TRBV2	TRBJ2-7	.	14	TRBD1
CASSSYYEQFF	TGTGCCAGCAGCTCCTACTATGAGCAGTTCTTC	TRBV6-6	TRBJ2-1	.	11	.
CASRTFSSTDTQYF	TGCGCCAGCAGAACCTTCAGTAGTACAGATACGCAGTATTTT	TRBV5-1	TRBJ2-3	.	14	.
CASSLLTENQPQHF	TGTGCCAGCAGCTTATTGACAGAGAATCAGCCCCAGCATTTT	TRBV5-6	TRBJ1-5	.	14	.
CASSFGSGVDTQYF	TGCGCCAGCAGCTTCGGGTCGGGAGTAGATACGCAGTATTTT	TRBV5-1	TRBJ2-3	.	14	.
CAWSVRWDLDYGYTF	TGTGCCTGGAGTGTACGGTGGGATCTAGACTATGGCTACACCTTC	TRBV30	TRBJ1-2	.	15	.
CASSRGNTGELFF	TGTGCCAGCAGCCGAGGGAACACCGGGGAGCTGTTTTTT	TRBV7-3	TRBJ2-2	.	13	.
CASSVYLGGRAQYSYEQYF	TGCGCCAGCAGTGTTTACTTGGGCGGGAGGGCCCAATACTCCTACGAGCAGTACTTC	TRBV10-1	TRBJ2-7	.	19	TRBD2
CASSVAGYEQYF	TGTGCCAGCAGCGTAGCCGGCTACGAGCAGTACTTC	TRBV9	TRBJ2-7	once	12	.
CASSLYLKGGDMSTDTQYF	TGTGCCAGCAGTTTATACCTGAAGGGCGGGGACATGAGCACAGATACGCAGTATTTT	TRBV28	TRBJ2-3	.	19	.
CASSNRQASGNTIYF	TGTGCCAGCAGCAACCGACAGGCCTCTGGAAACACCATATATTTT	TRBV7-2	TRBJ1-3	.	15	.
CAWSLGTQKTQYF	TGTGCCTGGAGCCTCGGCACTCAGAAGACCCAGTACTTC	TRBV30	TRBJ2-5	.	13	.
CASSYSLPWNNYEQYF	TGTGCCAGCAGTTATTCGTTACCGTGGAATAACTACGAGCAGTACTTC	TRBV6-5	TRBJ2-7	.	16	.
CASSWTSVSGELFF	TGTGCCAGTAGTTGGACTAGCGTGTCCGGGGAGCTGTTTTTT	TRBV19	TRBJ2-2	.	14	TRBD2
CASSTDRGWETQYF	TGTGCCAGTAGTACAGACAGGGGTTGGGAGACCCAGTACTTC	TRBV19	TRBJ2-5	once	14	TRBD1
CASARDSLGSEAFF	TGTGCCAGTGCAAGGGACAGCTTAGGGTCTGAAGCTTTCTTT	TRBV19	TRBJ1-1	.	14	TRBD1
CASEGGFDLGGYTF	TGTGCCAGCGAGGGCGGCTTTGATTTGGGTGGCTACACCTTC	TRBV28	TRBJ1-2	.	14	.
CASSLAGGVQPQHF	TGTGCCAGCAGTTTAGCGGGCGGGGTACAGCCCCAGCATTTT	TRBV28	TRBJ1-5	.	14	.
CASSWGTGADNEQFF	TGTGCTAGCAGCTGGGGGACAGGGGCCGACAATGAGCAGTTCTTC	TRBV7-7	TRBJ2-1	.	15	TRBD1
CASSEARIHLPRVSSYNEQFF	TGTGCCAGCAGTGAAGCTCGTATACATCTGCCTCGCGTTAGCTCCTACAATGAGCAGTTCTTC	TRBV6-1	TRBJ2-1	.	21	.
CASSTRGPTYYEQYF	TGTGCCAGCAGTACTAGGGGGCCGACCTACTACGAGCAGTACTTC	TRBV28	TRBJ2-7	.	15	TRBD1
CASRAAGGVDTQYF	TGTGCCTCACGCGCAGCGGGAGGAGTAGATACGCAGTATTTT	TRBV25-1	TRBJ2-3	.	14	TRBD2
CASSVGSGGETQYF	TGCGCCAGCAGCGTGGGGTCCGGGGGTGAGACCCAGTACTTC	TRBV5-1	TRBJ2-5	.	14	.
CASSLSRQSTKYF	TGTGCCAGCAGCCTCTCGCGACAGTCTACAAAGTACTTC	TRBV6-5	TRBJ2-7	.	13	.
CASSLGAGVPNEQFF	TGTGCCAGCAGTTTAGGAGCGGGAGTACCCAATGAGCAGTTCTTC	TRBV27	TRBJ2-1	.	15	TRBD2
CASAFGGSETQYF	TGTGCCAGCGCCTTTGGGGGTTCCGAGACCCAGTACTTC	TRBV7-8	TRBJ2-5	.	13	.
CASSDLIVGETQYF	TGTGCCAGCAGCGACCTTATCGTCGGGGAGACCCAGTACTTC	TRBV2	TRBJ2-5	.	14	.
CASSLVGGPNTEAFF	TGCGCCAGCAGCTTGGTAGGGGGCCCGAACACTGAAGCTTTCTTT	TRBV5-1	TRBJ1-1	.	15	TRBD1
CASRFKGGYGYTF	TGCGCCAGCAGGTTCAAGGGCGGCTATGGCTACACCTTC	TRBV10-2	TRBJ1-2	.	13	.
CAISEVDTEAFF	TGTGCCATCAGTGAAGTAGACACTGAAGCTTTCTTT	TRBV10-3	TRBJ1-1	.	12	.
CASSAGQGWTAQYF	TGTGCCAGCAGCGCCGGACAGGGTTGGACGGCGCAGTATTTT	TRBV7-9	TRBJ2-3	.	14	TRBD1
CASSRQGTNEKLFF	TGTGCCAGCAGCCGACAGGGGACTAATGAAAAACTGTTTTTT	TRBV28	TRBJ1-4	.	14	TRBD1
CASSEAHEQYF	TGTGCCAGCAGTGAAGCCCACGAGCAGTACTTC	TRBV6-1	TRBJ2-7	.	11	.
CASSIGDSGNTIYF	TGTGCCAGTAGTATTGGGGACTCTGGAAACACCATATATTTT	TRBV19	TRBJ1-3	.	14	.
CASSQSWAIVFF	TGCGCCAGCAGTCAATCATGGGCGATCGTGTTTTTT	TRBV23-1	TRBJ1-4	few	12	.
CASSVEGGIEQYF	TGTGCCAGCAGCGTAGAAGGGGGTATCGAGCAGTACTTC	TRBV9	TRBJ2-7	few	13	.